This T cell receptor (beta chain) was recorded in a study of OX40 agonist ivuxolimab in advanced cancers. Study-level findings and limits: Low clonal expansion, among the lowest seen, marked partial responders at 0.1-3.0 mg/kg.

Regarding this clone: The antigen remains undetermined.

This CDR3 region has 13 residues. The V end was cut by 11 bases, the J end by 0 bases, with 12 bases between. CDR1 and CDR2 (germline): LNHDA, SQIVND (reference sequence). Measured with immunoSEQ multiplex PCR; TCRdb has only the in-frame clones, and not every one. This table holds around 24,000 clones, just under 85% found once. This receptor was identified in an adult with an advanced solid tumor such as melanoma, head and neck, liver or kidney cancer. The chain couples TRBV19 to TRBJ2-3; TRBD1 is a possible D gene (5 bases). The sequencing used CD4+ or CD8+ T cells sorted from blood, collected in a trial of the OX40 agonist ivuxolimab. CDR3 sequence: CAAREISTDTQYF. In nucleotides, the CDR3 is TGTGCCGCCAGGGAAATTAGCACAGATACGCAGTATTTT.